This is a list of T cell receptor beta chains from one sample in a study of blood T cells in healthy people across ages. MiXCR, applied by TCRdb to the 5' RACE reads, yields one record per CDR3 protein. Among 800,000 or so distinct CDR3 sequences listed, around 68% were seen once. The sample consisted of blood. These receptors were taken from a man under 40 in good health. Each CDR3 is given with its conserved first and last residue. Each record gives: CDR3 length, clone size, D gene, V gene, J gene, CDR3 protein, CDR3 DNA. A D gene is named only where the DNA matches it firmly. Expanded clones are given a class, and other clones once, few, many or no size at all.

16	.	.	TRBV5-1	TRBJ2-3	CASSLRGTPLGDTQYF	TGCGCCAGCAGCTTGCGAGGGACCCCCCTAGGGGATACGCAGTATTTT
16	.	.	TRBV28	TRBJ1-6	CASSLWSPGISSPLHF	TGTGCCAGCAGTTTATGGTCCCCGGGTATCTCTTCACCCCTCCACTTT
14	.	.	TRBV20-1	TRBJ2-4	CSALRQDYHDIQYF	TGCAGTGCTCTCCGACAGGACTATCACGACATTCAGTACTTC
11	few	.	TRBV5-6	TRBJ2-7	CASSFSSEQYF	TGTGCCAGCAGCTTTTCGTCCGAGCAGTACTTC
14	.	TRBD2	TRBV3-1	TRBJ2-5	CASSQERGKETQYF	TGTGCCAGCAGCCAAGAGCGGGGGAAAGAGACCCAGTACTTC
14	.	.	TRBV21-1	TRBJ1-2	CASSNGRRLYGYTF	TGTGCCAGCAGCAATGGGAGGAGACTTTATGGCTACACCTTC
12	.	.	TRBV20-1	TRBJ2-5	CSIKTTRQPKYF	TGCAGTATCAAAACTACTCGGCAGCCTAAGTACTTC
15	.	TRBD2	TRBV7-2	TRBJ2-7	CASSRPLSGGAEQYF	TGTGCCAGCAGCCGCCCACTTAGCGGGGGGGCCGAGCAGTACTTC
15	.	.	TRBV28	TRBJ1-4	CASLPGAALNEKLFF	TGTGCCAGCTTGCCCGGGGCAGCTCTAAATGAAAAACTGTTTTTT
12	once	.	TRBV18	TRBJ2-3	CASSPPKDTRYF	TGTGCCAGCTCACCACCGAAAGATACGCGGTATTTT
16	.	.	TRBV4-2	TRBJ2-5	CASSKNLGQAEETQYF	TGTGCCAGCAGCAAGAACCTTGGACAAGCTGAAGAGACCCAGTACTTC
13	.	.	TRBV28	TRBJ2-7	CASSPGNTYEQYF	TGTGCCAGCAGTCCCGGGAATACCTACGAGCAGTACTTC
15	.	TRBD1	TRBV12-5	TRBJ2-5	CASGSPRDSGETQYF	TGTGCTAGTGGTTCTCCCCGGGACAGCGGAGAGACCCAGTACTTC
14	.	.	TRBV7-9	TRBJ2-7	CASSLGGKNYEQYF	TGTGCCAGCAGCTTAGGAGGGAAAAACTACGAGCAGTACTTC
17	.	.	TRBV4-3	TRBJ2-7	CASSQDGERGQVYEQYF	TGCGCCAGCAGCCAAGATGGGGAGCGGGGACAAGTCTACGAGCAGTACTTC
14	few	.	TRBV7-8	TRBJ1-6	CASSLGVGSTPLHF	TGTGCCAGCAGCTTAGGGGTAGGGTCTACACCCCTCCACTTT
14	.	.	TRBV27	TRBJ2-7	CASSSTVSSYEQYF	TGTGCCAGCAGTTCGACAGTAAGCTCCTACGAGCAGTACTTC
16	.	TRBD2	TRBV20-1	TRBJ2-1	CSARDLTSGGAHEQFF	TGCAGTGCTAGAGATCTCACTAGCGGGGGGGCTCATGAGCAGTTCTTC
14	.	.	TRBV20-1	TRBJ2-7	CSARDLTGSYEQYF	TGCAGTGCTAGAGATCTGACAGGATCCTACGAGCAGTACTTC
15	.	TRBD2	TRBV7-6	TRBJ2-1	CASSLVSGGRNEQFF	TGTGCCAGCAGCTTAGTTAGCGGGGGGAGGAATGAGCAGTTCTTC
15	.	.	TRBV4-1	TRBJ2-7	CASSQDPGGSYEQYF	TGCGCCAGCAGCCAAGATCCGGGCGGATCCTACGAGCAGTACTTC
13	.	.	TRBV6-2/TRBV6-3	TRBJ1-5	CASSGPKNQPQHF	TGTGCCAGCAGTGGCCCGAAGAATCAGCCCCAGCATTTT
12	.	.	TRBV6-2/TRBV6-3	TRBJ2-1	CASTEPYNEQFF	TGTGCCAGCACAGAACCCTACAATGAGCAGTTCTTC
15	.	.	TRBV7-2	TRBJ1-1	CASSLYGGTNTEAFF	TGTGCCAGCAGCTTATACGGGGGAACGAACACTGAAGCTTTCTTT
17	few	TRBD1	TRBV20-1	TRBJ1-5	CSARRGQGGYLDQPQHF	TGCAGTGCTAGGAGGGGACAGGGTGGGTATTTGGATCAGCCCCAGCATTTT
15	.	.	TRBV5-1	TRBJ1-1	CASSQATGLNTEAFF	TGCGCCAGCAGCCAGGCCACAGGACTGAACACTGAAGCTTTCTTT
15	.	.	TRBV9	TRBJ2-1	CASSPPGGTHNEQFF	TGTGCCAGCAGCCCCCCGGGGGGCACCCACAATGAGCAGTTCTTC
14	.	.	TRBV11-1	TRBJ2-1	CASTNRDYYTEQFF	TGTGCCAGCACAAACAGGGACTACTACACTGAGCAGTTCTTC
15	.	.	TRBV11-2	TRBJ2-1	CASSLAGWGPNEQFF	TGTGCCAGCAGCTTAGCGGGCTGGGGGCCCAATGAGCAGTTCTTC
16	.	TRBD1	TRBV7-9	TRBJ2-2	CASSHLPGQETGELFF	TGTGCCAGCAGTCACTTGCCGGGACAGGAAACCGGGGAGCTGTTTTTT
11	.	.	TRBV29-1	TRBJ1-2	CSVPGPYGYTF	TGCAGCGTTCCCGGACCCTATGGCTACACCTTC
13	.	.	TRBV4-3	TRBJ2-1	CASSPWGYNEQFF	TGCGCCAGCAGCCCTTGGGGGTACAATGAGCAGTTCTTC
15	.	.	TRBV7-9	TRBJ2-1	CASSLADRYYNEQFF	TGTGCCAGCAGCTTAGCGGATCGCTATTACAATGAGCAGTTCTTC
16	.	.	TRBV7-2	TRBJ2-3	CASSLVGLHLGDTQYF	TGTGCCAGCAGCTTAGTTGGACTCCACCTAGGAGATACGCAGTATTTT
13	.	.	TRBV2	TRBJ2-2	CATTRSNTGELFF	TGTGCCACCACTAGGTCGAACACCGGGGAGCTGTTTTTT
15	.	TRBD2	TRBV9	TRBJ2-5	CASSPSGGANNEQYF	TGTGCCAGCAGCCCCAGCGGGGGGGCCAACAATGAGCAGTACTTC
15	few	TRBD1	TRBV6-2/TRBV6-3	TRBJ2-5	CASSYPGTGQETQYF	TGTGCCAGCAGTTACCCTGGGACAGGGCAAGAGACCCAGTACTTC
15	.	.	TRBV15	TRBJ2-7	CATSRGQGSSYEQYF	TGTGCCACCAGCAGGGGACAAGGAAGCTCCTACGAGCAGTACTTC
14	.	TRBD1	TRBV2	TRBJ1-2	CASRVPDRGYGYTF	TGTGCCAGCAGGGTACCGGACAGGGGATATGGCTACACCTTC
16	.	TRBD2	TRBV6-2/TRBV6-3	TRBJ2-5	CASISASGGPQETQYF	TGTGCCAGCATCTCCGCAAGCGGGGGGCCACAAGAGACCCAGTACTTC
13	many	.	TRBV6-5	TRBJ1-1	CASRPGPHTEAFF	TGTGCCAGCAGACCCGGGCCTCACACTGAAGCTTTCTTT
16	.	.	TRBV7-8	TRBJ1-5	CASSRIPGRRNQPQHF	TGTGCCAGCAGTCGCATCCCGGGCAGGCGCAATCAGCCCCAGCATTTT
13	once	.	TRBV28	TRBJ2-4	CASSVRDPNIQYF	TGTGCCAGCAGTGTGAGGGATCCAAACATTCAGTACTTC
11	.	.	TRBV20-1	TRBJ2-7	CSAYGAYEQYF	TGCAGTGCCTACGGAGCCTACGAGCAGTACTTC
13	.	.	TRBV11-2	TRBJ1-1	CASSLGWVAEAFF	TGTGCCAGCAGCCTCGGGTGGGTGGCTGAAGCTTTCTTT
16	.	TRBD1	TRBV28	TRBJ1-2	CASSLGTGTFGYGYTF	TGTGCCAGCAGTTTGGGGACAGGGACATTCGGCTATGGCTACACCTTC
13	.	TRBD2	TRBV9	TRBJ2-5	CASSVGAGREQYF	TGTGCCAGCAGCGTAGGGGCAGGGCGGGAGCAGTACTTC
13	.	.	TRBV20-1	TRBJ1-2	CSARIGLNYGYTF	TGCAGTGCTAGAATAGGACTCAACTATGGCTACACCTTC
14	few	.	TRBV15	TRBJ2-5	CATSRVLGGETQYF	TGTGCCACCAGCAGGGTCCTAGGCGGGGAGACCCAGTACTTC
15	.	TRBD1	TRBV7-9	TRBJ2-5	CASSRTGLLSETQYF	TGTGCCAGCAGCCGGACAGGGCTTTTATCTGAGACCCAGTACTTC
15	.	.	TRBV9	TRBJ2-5	CASSAGGTYQETQYF	TGTGCCAGCAGTGCAGGAGGGACATACCAAGAGACCCAGTACTTC
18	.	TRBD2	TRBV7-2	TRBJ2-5	CASSWVGLAGDLQETQYF	TGTGCCAGCAGCTGGGTGGGGCTAGCGGGGGACCTCCAAGAGACCCAGTACTTC
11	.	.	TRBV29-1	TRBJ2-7	CSAQRGDEQYF	TGCAGCGCACAGAGGGGAGACGAGCAGTACTTC
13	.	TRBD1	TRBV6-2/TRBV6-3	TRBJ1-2	CAIQGQGQGGYTF	TGTGCCATCCAAGGACAGGGCCAAGGAGGCTACACCTTC
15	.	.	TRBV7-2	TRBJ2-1	CASSRGAPSYNEQFF	TGTGCCAGCAGCCGGGGGGCGCCGAGCTACAATGAGCAGTTCTTC
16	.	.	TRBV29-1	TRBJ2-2	CSVEVTGAMNTGELFF	TGCAGCGTTGAAGTAACAGGTGCGATGAACACCGGGGAGCTGTTTTTT
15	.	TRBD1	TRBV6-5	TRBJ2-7	CASSYSGQGPYEQYF	TGTGCCAGCAGTTATTCGGGACAGGGTCCCTACGAGCAGTACTTC